These 18 T cell receptor beta chains were sequenced from one sample in a study of cytomegalovirus exposure and HLA in healthy donors. Primers for the PCR totalled 60 Vbeta and 13 Jbeta. Using immunoSEQ multiplex PCR, the repertoire was profiled, and TCRdb retains in-frame clones only, with some absent. Here the sample spans about 100,000 clones, 65% to 80% being singletons. What was sequenced was PBMCs. The receptors stem from a woman in her 70s in good health and CMV-seropositive.

The V gene is TRBV7-9, the J gene TRBJ1-4; 7 bases line up with TRBD1. There are 17 residues in the CDR3. J lost 0 bases, V lost 1 base, and 5 bases had no gene match. Germline CDR1 is SEHNR and CDR2 is FQNEAQ (reference sequence). CDR3 DNA sequence: TGTGCCAGCAGCTTAGTTCGGGACAGTGCAACTAATGAAAAACTGTTTTTT. This encodes CASSLVRDSATNEKLFF.

The chain has TRBV6-1 and TRBJ1-5; 8 bases align to TRBD1. The CDR3 totals 13 residues. The junction had 6 bases not matched to a gene; V was cut back by 8 bases and J by 6 bases. Germline V gene data show CDR1 as MNHNS and CDR2 as SASEGT. CDR3 sequence (DNA): TGTGCCAGCTTGGGAACAGGGGGTCAGCCCCAGCATTTT. It translates to CASLGTGGQPQHF.

The rearrangement links TRBV7-3 to TRBJ2-1; TRBD1 matches at 9 bases. The germline gives CDR1 SGHTA, CDR2 FQGTGA. The V gene end was trimmed by 5 bases and the J gene end by 10 bases; junction bases not matched to a gene: 12. The CDR3 length is 15 residues. This CDR3 reads CASSPRVYRGQEQFF. CDR3 DNA sequence: TGTGCCAGCAGCCCAAGGGTCTACAGGGGGCAAGAGCAGTTCTTC.

This sequence joins TRBV6-1 and TRBJ2-7, with D possibly being TRBD2 (6 bases). The CDR3 totals 14 residues. Germline V gene sequence: CDR1 MNHNS, CDR2 SASEGT. Trimming removed 6 bases from V and 5 bases from J, with 17 bases in between. CDR3 sequence: CASSPAGPTNEQYF. CDR3 nucleotide sequence: TGTGCCAGCAGCCCCGCGGGGCCTACAAACGAGCAGTACTTC.

This chain connects TRBV4-3 to TRBJ1-4; 8 nucleotides line up with TRBD1. Germline loops: CDR1 LGHNA, CDR2 YSLEER. The CDR3 loop spans 15 amino acids. V was clipped by 2 bases and J by 6 bases; unmatched bases: 5. The CDR3 loop reads CASSQTGTGYEKLFF. The CDR3, as DNA: TGCGCCAGCAGCCAAACCGGGACAGGCTATGAAAAACTGTTTTTT.

The rearrangement uses TRBV28 and TRBJ1-2; D possibly corresponds to TRBD1 (5 bases). The CDR3 is made up of 16 amino acids. In germline, CDR1 is MDHEN, CDR2 SYDVKM. V lost 6 bases and J 7 bases, leaving 24 bases between the germline ends. Written as DNA, the CDR3 is TGTGCCAGCAGCCATCAACTCGGGGCGGGGCGCGGTGGCTACACCTTC. Translated: CASSHQLGAGRGGYTF.

This chain's CDR3 is CASSPAGALNEQFF. In DNA form, the CDR3 reads TGTGCCAGCAGCCCAGCGGGGGCTCTCAATGAGCAGTTCTTC. The chain employs TRBV7-9 and TRBJ2-1; 8 bases are a match to TRBD2. Germline CDR1 SEHNR, CDR2 FQNEAQ (reference sequence). The CDR3 runs to 14 residues. V trimming: 5 bases; J trimming: 6 bases; junction bases outside the gene matches: 6.

V and J are TRBV10-3 and TRBJ1-5, with D perhaps TRBD1 (6 bases). The ends were cut back, 4 bases at V and 5 bases at J, with 12 bases in the middle. Germline CDR1 reads ENHRY; CDR2 reads SYGVKD. This CDR3 is 14 amino acids long. The chain's CDR3 is CAISGEGVYQPQHF. As DNA, the CDR3 is TGTGCCATCAGTGGGGAGGGGGTGTATCAGCCCCAGCATTTT.

The chain links TRBV4-3 to TRBJ2-1, with a possible D match to TRBD2 (5 bases). Germline V gene data show CDR1 as LGHNA and CDR2 as YSLEER. The CDR3 extends over 15 amino acids. The germline V and J ends were trimmed by 0 bases and 3 bases, with 9 bases remaining between them. CDR3 residues: CASSQDYDYYNEQFF. The CDR3 DNA follows: TGCGCCAGCAGCCAAGATTACGACTACTACAATGAGCAGTTCTTC.

The chain recombines TRBV5-6 with TRBJ2-5; 10 bases match TRBD1. Germline V gene sequence: CDR1 SGHDT, CDR2 YYEEEE. The CDR3 runs to 15 residues. V dropped 2 bases and J dropped 4; count of bases not matched to a gene: 5. The CDR3 DNA sequence: TGTGCCAGCAGCTTAGGGACAGGGGTTTTAGAGACCCAGTACTTC. Translated, it gives CASSLGTGVLETQYF.

J is TRBJ2-3 and V is TRBV9; tentative D call: TRBD2 (6 bases). Germline V gene sequence: CDR1 SGDLS, CDR2 YYNGEE. V lost 4 bases, J lost 4 bases, and 13 bases lay in between. This CDR3 has 14 amino acids. CDR3 amino acids: CASSLRLDPDTQYF. Here the CDR3 DNA reads TGTGCCAGCAGCCTACGACTAGACCCAGATACGCAGTATTTT.

The CDR3 DNA is TGTGCCAGCTCACCACCTAGCGGGAGGGTAAATGAGCAGTTCTTC. Protein product: CASSPPSGRVNEQFF. The chain uses TRBV18 and TRBJ2-1; 11 bases match TRBD2. Germline V gene data show CDR1 as KGHSH and CDR2 as LQKENI. J gave up 7 bases and V 0 bases, and 2 bases lay outside the gene matches. The CDR3 is made up of 15 amino acids.

This clone came up a few times. The rearrangement joins TRBV29-1 to TRBJ2-1, with 9 bases fitting TRBD2. After removal of 6 bases from V and 0 bases from J, the junction contained 3 bases not matched to a gene. The germline CDR1 and CDR2 sequences are SQVTM and ANQGSEA. The CDR3 extends over 14 amino acids. The CDR3 sequence is CSVGLATSYNEQFF. Written as DNA, the CDR3 is TGCAGCGTCGGACTAGCGACCTCCTACAATGAGCAGTTCTTC.

This clone was seen only a few times. The gene calls are TRBV6-1 and TRBJ2-2, with TRBD2 matching over 10 bases. This CDR3 has 16 amino acids. Germline V gene lookup returns CDR1 MNHNS and CDR2 SASEGT. After removal of 3 bases from V and 0 bases from J, the junction contained 1 base not matched to a gene. The CDR3 sequence is CASSDTSGTNTGELFF. CDR3 coding DNA: TGTGCCAGCAGTGACACTAGCGGGACGAACACCGGGGAGCTGTTTTTT.

The rearrangement joins TRBV6-1 to TRBJ2-7; 7 nucleotides match TRBD1. CDR1 and CDR2 (germline): MNHNS, SASEGT. This CDR3 has 13 amino acids. J lost 3 bases, V lost 11 bases, and 10 bases had no gene match. This CDR3 reads CASTGKEGYEQYF. The CDR3 DNA follows: TGTGCCTCGACAGGGAAAGAGGGCTACGAGCAGTACTTC.

This clone was found once. The genes are TRBV5-1 and TRBJ1-4; D remains ambiguous. CDR3 size: 16 residues. The V end lost 4 bases, the J end lost 2 bases, and 15 bases lay between the germline ends. Germline CDR1 SGHRS, CDR2 YFSETQ. This CDR3 is CASSVVSPGTNEKLFF. The CDR3, as DNA: TGCGCCAGCAGCGTCGTTTCTCCGGGGACTAATGAAAAACTGTTTTTT.

The chain employs TRBV5-1 and TRBJ1-2; D might be TRBD1 (6 bases). Germline V lookup: CDR1 SGHRS, CDR2 YFSETQ. CDR3 size: 12 residues. Trimming shortened V by 0 bases and J by 7 bases, and 7 bases separated the two germline ends. The CDR3 DNA is TGCGCCAGCAGCTTGGAGGGGGTTGGCTACACCTTC. This gives the protein CASSLEGVGYTF. Based on the CDR3 plus reference TRBV5-1 and TRBJ1-2, the full variable domain is KAGVTQTPRYLIKTRGQQVTLSCSPISGHRSVSWYQQTPGQGLQFLFEYFSETQRNKGNFPGRFSGRQFSNSRSEMNVSTLELGDSALYLCASSLEGVGYTFGSGTRLTVV.

The rearrangement links TRBV14 to TRBJ2-6, with TRBD1 matching 10 bases. Germline trimming cut 3 bases from V and 0 bases from J; bases unmatched to any gene: 2. The V gene's germline CDR1 is SGHDN and CDR2 FVKESK. The CDR3 runs 17 residues. Written as DNA, the CDR3 is TGTGCCAGCAGCCAGACAGGGGGCGTCTCTGGGGCCAACGTCCTGACTTTC. Translating gives CASSQTGGVSGANVLTF.